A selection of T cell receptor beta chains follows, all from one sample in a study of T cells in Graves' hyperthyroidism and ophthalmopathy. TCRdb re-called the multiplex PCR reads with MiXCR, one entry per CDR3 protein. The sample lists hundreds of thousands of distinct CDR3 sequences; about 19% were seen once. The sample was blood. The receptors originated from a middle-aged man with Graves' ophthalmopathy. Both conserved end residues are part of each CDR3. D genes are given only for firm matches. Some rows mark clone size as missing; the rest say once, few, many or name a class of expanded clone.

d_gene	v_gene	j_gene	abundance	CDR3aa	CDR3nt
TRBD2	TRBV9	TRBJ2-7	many	CASTREGPIHEQYF	TGTGCCAGCACGAGGGAGGGGCCGATTCACGAGCAGTACTTC
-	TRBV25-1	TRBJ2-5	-	CASSSFTLQETQYF	TGTGCCAGCAGTTCGTTCACCCTCCAAGAGACCCAGTACTTC
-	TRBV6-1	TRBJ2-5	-	CASSAQWTQYF	TGTGCCAGCAGCGCCCAGTGGACCCAGTACTTC
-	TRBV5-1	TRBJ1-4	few	CASSLAGQGGEKLFF	TGCGCCAGCAGCTTGGCCGGGCAGGGCGGTGAAAAACTGTTTTTT
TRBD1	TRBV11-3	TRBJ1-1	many	CASITDRGSVGTEAFF	TGTGCCAGCATCACCGACAGGGGGTCGGTTGGCACTGAAGCTTTCTTT
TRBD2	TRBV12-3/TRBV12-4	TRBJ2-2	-	CASTSSPGLAGRNTGELFF	TGTGCCAGCACCTCCTCCCCGGGACTAGCGGGTAGGAACACCGGGGAGCTGTTTTTT
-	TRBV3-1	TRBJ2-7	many	CASSQGPSGAYEQYF	TGTGCCAGCAGCCAAGGTCCCTCAGGCGCCTACGAGCAGTACTTC
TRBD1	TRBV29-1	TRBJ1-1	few	CSVEIRDRWDGFAEAFF	TGCAGCGTTGAAATCCGGGACAGGTGGGATGGTTTCGCTGAAGCTTTCTTT
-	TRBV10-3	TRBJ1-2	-	CAISNNGGYTF	TGTGCCATCAGTAACAATGGAGGCTACACCTTC
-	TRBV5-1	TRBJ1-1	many	CASSSTGNTEAFF	TGTGCCAGCTCATCGACAGGGAACACTGAAGCTTTCTTT
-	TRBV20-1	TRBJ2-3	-	CSADLPSVTPDTQYF	TGCAGTGCTGACCTCCCTAGCGTTACCCCAGATACGCAGTATTTT
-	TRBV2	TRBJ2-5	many	CASSRTVPETQYF	TGTGCCAGCAGTCGGACGGTCCCGGAGACCCAGTACTTC
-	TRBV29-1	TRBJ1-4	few	CSVELVTGATNEKLFF	TGCAGCGTTGAATTGGTAACAGGAGCAACTAATGAAAAACTGTTTTTT
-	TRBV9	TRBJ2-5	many	CASSVGGADQETQYF	TGTGCCAGCAGCGTAGGGGGAGCGGACCAAGAGACCCAGTACTTC
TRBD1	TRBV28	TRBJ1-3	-	CATSTGGSGNTIYF	TGCGCCACCTCTACAGGGGGCTCTGGAAACACCATATATTTT
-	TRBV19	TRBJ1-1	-	CASSPRIPNTEAFF	TGTGCCAGTAGTCCCCGCATCCCGAACACTGAAGCTTTCTTT
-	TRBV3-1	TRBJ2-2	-	CASSQEEGAVTGELFF	TGTGCCAGCAGCCAAGAGGAGGGGGCAGTCACCGGGGAGCTGTTTTTT
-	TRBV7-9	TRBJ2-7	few	CASSLRQADEQYF	TGTGCCAGCAGCTTAAGACAGGCTGACGAGCAGTACTTC
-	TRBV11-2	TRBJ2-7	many	CASSLLPNYEQYF	TGTGCCAGCAGCTTATTGCCGAACTACGAGCAGTACTTC
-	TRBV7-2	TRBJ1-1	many	CASSPILVGTEAFF	TGTGCCAGCAGCCCTATTCTAGTCGGAACTGAAGCTTTCTTT
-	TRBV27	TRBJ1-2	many	CASSSRRGGDYGYTF	TGTGCCAGCAGTTCCCGAAGGGGTGGGGACTATGGCTACACCTTC
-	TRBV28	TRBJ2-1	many	CASSFYASSYNEQFF	TGTGCCAGCAGTTTTTACGCAAGCTCCTACAATGAGCAGTTCTTC
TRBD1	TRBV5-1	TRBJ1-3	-	CASRDSLSSGNTIYF	TGCGCCAGCCGGGACAGCTTGAGCTCTGGAAACACCATATATTTT
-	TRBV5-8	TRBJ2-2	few	CASSLGGGTPEDGELFF	TGTGCCAGCAGCTTAGGAGGAGGGACCCCCGAGGACGGGGAGCTGTTTTTT
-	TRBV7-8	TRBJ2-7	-	CASSLEKGPSYEQYF	TGTGCCAGCAGCTTAGAGAAGGGGCCATCGTACGAGCAGTACTTC
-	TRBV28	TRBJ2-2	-	CASSSDLMVTGELFF	TGTGCCAGCAGTTCAGATTTAATGGTCACCGGGGAGCTGTTTTTT
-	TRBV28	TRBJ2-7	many	CAISAPGRHYEQYF	TGTGCCATCAGCGCCCCGGGACGACACTACGAGCAGTACTTC
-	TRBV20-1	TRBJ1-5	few	CSAMWASNQPQHF	TGCAGTGCTATGTGGGCGAGCAATCAGCCCCAGCATTTT
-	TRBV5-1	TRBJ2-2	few	CASSLRGTTGELFF	TGCGCCAGCAGCTTGAGAGGGACCACCGGGGAGCTGTTTTTT
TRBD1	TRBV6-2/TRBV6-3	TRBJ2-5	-	CASSYSSTGGGETQYF	TGTGCCAGCAGTTACTCGTCTACAGGGGGCGGTGAGACCCAGTACTTC
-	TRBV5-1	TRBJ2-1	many	CASSTGTSTEQFF	TGCGCCAGCAGTACCGGGACCAGCACGGAGCAGTTCTTC
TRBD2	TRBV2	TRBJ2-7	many	CASSEAWTSGRGYEQYF	TGTGCCAGCAGTGAGGCCTGGACTAGCGGGAGAGGATACGAGCAGTACTTC
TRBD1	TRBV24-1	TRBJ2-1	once	CATSGFGTGHNEQFF	TGTGCCACCAGTGGCTTCGGGACAGGGCACAATGAGCAGTTCTTC
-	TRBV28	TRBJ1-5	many	CASRRAIRGQPQHF	TGTGCCAGCCGGAGGGCTATCCGAGGTCAGCCCCAGCATTTT
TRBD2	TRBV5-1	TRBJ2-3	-	CASSSGLAESTDTQYF	TGCGCCAGCAGCTCCGGACTAGCGGAATCCACAGATACGCAGTATTTT
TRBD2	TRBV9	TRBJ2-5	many	CASSVDPGLEGTQYF	TGTGCCAGCAGCGTAGACCCGGGACTAGAGGGGACCCAGTACTTC
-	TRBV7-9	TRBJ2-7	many	CASSILEGEQYF	TGTGCCAGCAGCATACTAGAAGGCGAGCAGTACTTC
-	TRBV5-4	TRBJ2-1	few	CASSPQGSGSYNEQFF	TGTGCCAGCAGCCCCCAGGGGAGCGGCAGTTACAATGAGCAGTTCTTC
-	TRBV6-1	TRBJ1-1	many	CASSVSRGAEAFF	TGTGCCAGCAGTGTGAGTCGGGGGGCTGAAGCTTTCTTT
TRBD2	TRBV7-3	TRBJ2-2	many	CASSRDSTSRAGELFF	TGTGCCAGCAGCAGGGACTCGACTAGCCGCGCTGGGGAGCTGTTTTTT
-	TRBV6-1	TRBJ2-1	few	CASSAPYNEQFF	TGTGCCAGCAGTGCACCTTACAATGAGCAGTTCTTC